The 15 T cell receptor beta chains below come from one sample, sequenced in a study of cytomegalovirus exposure and HLA in healthy donors (dated by TCRdb to between 2016 and 2019). Libraries were made using the immunoSEQ multiplex PCR assay. For the multiplex PCR, a mixture combining 60 forward primers for TCR Vbeta segments and 13 reverse primers for TCR Jbeta segments was used. TCRdb's version of the immuneACCESS table is confined to in-frame rearrangements and falls short of the full clone set. An unresolved V gene accounts for under half of the shortfall where checked; the remainder is of unknown origin. In all, the sample holds roughly 200,000 clones, and roughly 79% of those were seen once. The ten largest clones take up 0.58% of the sample. The sequenced sample was PBMCs. Receptors were obtained from a woman in her thirties or forties in good health and CMV-seronegative.

The J gene is TRBJ2-1, the V gene TRBV9; tentatively, D is TRBD2 (6 bases). There are 17 residues in the CDR3. Germline CDR1 SGDLS, CDR2 YYNGEE. V gave up 0 bases and J gave up 10 bases, with 23 bases separating them. CDR3 residues: CASSVEVRGDSQGEQFF. For the CDR3, the DNA is TGTGCCAGCAGCGTAGAGGTCCGTGGGGACTCCCAGGGCGAGCAGTTCTTC.

CDR3 region: CSVYVSTGELFF. CDR3 DNA sequence: TGCAGCGTTTACGTGAGCACCGGGGAGCTGTTTTTT. The gene calls are TRBV29-1 and TRBJ2-2; D uncertain. The V gene's germline CDR1 is SQVTM and CDR2 ANQGSEA. Trimming took 5 bases from V and 4 from J, leaving 8 bases between them. The CDR3 loop spans 12 amino acids.

DNA for the CDR3: TGTGCCAGCACCCTTCGAGACAGGACCAAATCCACTGAAGCTTTCTTT. Translating it yields CASTLRDRTKSTEAFF. The chain recombines TRBV27 with TRBJ1-1; a weak D match, TRBD1 (6 bases). V lost 7 bases, J lost 4 bases, and 22 bases lay in between. CDR3 length: 16 residues. Germline CDR1 MNHEY, CDR2 SMNVEV (reference sequence).

The genes are TRBV5-1 and TRBJ1-6; 10 bases agree with TRBD1. V lost 4 bases, J lost 1 base, and 5 bases stayed unmatched. This CDR3 is built from 17 residues. CDR1 is SGHRS, CDR2 YFSETQ, per germline. The chain's CDR3 is CASSIGQGGSYNSPLHF. In DNA form, the CDR3 reads TGCGCCAGCAGCATAGGACAGGGGGGATCCTATAATTCACCCCTCCACTTT.

This clone was detected once. CDR3 in DNA: TGTGCCAGCAACTTGATGGGGGGGAGGCAGCCCCAGCATTTT. Translation: CASNLMGGRQPQHF. The J gene is TRBJ1-5, the V gene TRBV28, with TRBD1 as a possible D gene (5 bases). The CDR3 has 14 amino acids. V lost 7 bases and J 7 bases, leaving 17 bases between the germline ends. Germline loops: CDR1 MDHEN, CDR2 SYDVKM.

This clone has more than one count but fewer than ten. The chain couples TRBV19 to TRBJ2-2; TRBD2 agrees at 10 bases. V was clipped by 6 bases and J by 7 bases; unmatched bases: 20. The CDR3 has 19 amino acids. Germline loops: CDR1 LNHDA, CDR2 SQIVND (reference sequence). The CDR3 DNA reads TGTGCCAGTAGATCCGGCCCCCTTATAAGCGGGGGGGCTATCGGGGAGCTGTTTTTT. It translates to CASRSGPLISGGAIGELFF.

The V gene is TRBV19, the J gene TRBJ2-3; TRBD2 aligns across 15 bases. Looked up from germline, CDR1 is LNHDA and CDR2 is SQIVND (reference sequence). V trimming: 5 bases; J trimming: 2 bases; junction bases outside the gene matches: 11. This CDR3 has 19 residues. The chain's CDR3 is CASSALRTSGGASTDTQYF. CDR3 nucleotides: TGTGCCAGTAGTGCTCTAAGGACTAGCGGGGGGGCCTCCACAGATACGCAGTATTTT.

The rearrangement uses TRBV28 and TRBJ2-1; 10 bases map to TRBD2. CDR3 length: 16 residues. The junction had 5 bases not matched to a gene; V was cut back by 6 bases and J by 0 bases. CDR1 MDHEN and CDR2 SYDVKM come from the germline V gene. The CDR3 protein is CASSRGLADSYNEQFF. Written as DNA, the CDR3 is TGTGCCAGCAGCCGAGGACTAGCGGACTCCTACAATGAGCAGTTCTTC. The whole variable domain, remainder taken from reference TRBV28 and TRBJ2-1, is DVKVTQSSRYLVKRTGEKVFLECVQDMDHENMFWYRQDPGLGLRLIYFSYDVKMKEKGDIPEGYSVSREKKERFSLILESASTNQTSMYLCASSRGLADSYNEQFFGPGTRLTVL.

The chain links TRBV2 to TRBJ1-5, with 7 bases fitting TRBD1. CDR1 and CDR2 (germline): SNHLY, FYNNEI. V dropped 7 bases and J dropped 7; count of bases not matched to a gene: 7. This CDR3 contains 13 residues. CDR3 in amino acids: CASMNRGGQPQHF. The CDR3 DNA reads TGTGCCAGCATGAACAGGGGCGGACAGCCCCAGCATTTT.

V usage is TRBV9 and J usage is TRBJ1-4; perhaps TRBD1 as D (6 bases). The V end lost 3 bases, the J end lost 0 bases, and 9 bases lay between the germline ends. Germline lookup yields CDR1 SGDLS and CDR2 YYNGEE. CDR3 size: 15 residues. The CDR3 protein is CASSAAGATNEKLFF. The CDR3 DNA follows: TGTGCCAGCAGCGCAGCAGGGGCAACTAATGAAAAACTGTTTTTT.

The chain carries TRBV9 and TRBJ2-5; D call uncertain. Between the trimmed V and J ends, which lost 4 bases and 0 bases, there was a span of 16 bases. The CDR3 runs to 16 residues. Looked up from germline, CDR1 is SGDLS and CDR2 is YYNGEE. CDR3 protein: CASSLGQVPYQETQYF. Written as DNA, the CDR3 is TGTGCCAGCAGCCTTGGGCAAGTACCGTACCAAGAGACCCAGTACTTC.

V gene TRBV4-3 combines with J gene TRBJ2-5, with 10 bases matching TRBD2. This CDR3 has 15 amino acids. V trimming: 0 bases; J trimming: 2 bases; junction bases outside the gene matches: 0. Per the germline V gene, CDR1 is LGHNA and CDR2 is YSLEER. The CDR3 here is CASSQDSGRQETQYF. The DNA for the CDR3 is TGCGCCAGCAGCCAAGATAGCGGGAGGCAAGAGACCCAGTACTTC.

The chain employs TRBV4-3 and TRBJ2-1; D unclear. The V end was cut by 0 bases, the J end by 3 bases, with 18 bases between. The CDR3 has 18 amino acids. Germline values: CDR1 LGHNA, CDR2 YSLEER. The CDR3 region is CASSQDWVSLELYNEQFF. The CDR3 DNA reads TGCGCCAGCAGCCAAGATTGGGTTAGCCTCGAACTCTACAATGAGCAGTTCTTC.

The V call is TRBV28, the J call TRBJ2-5; possible D gene TRBD1, 6 bases. The CDR3 totals 15 residues. Germline CDR1 reads MDHEN; CDR2 reads SYDVKM. Deletions cut 6 bases from V and 5 bases from J, with 19 bases between. CDR3 region: CASSPRQGLGETQYF. In nucleotides, the CDR3 is TGTGCCAGCAGCCCTCGGCAGGGGCTAGGGGAGACCCAGTACTTC. The variable domain in full, completed from reference TRBV28 and TRBJ2-5, reads DVKVTQSSRYLVKRTGEKVFLECVQDMDHENMFWYRQDPGLGLRLIYFSYDVKMKEKGDIPEGYSVSREKKERFSLILESASTNQTSMYLCASSPRQGLGETQYFGPGTRLLVL.

This clone was seen a single time. The chain couples TRBV28 to TRBJ1-5; D gene unclear. Germline-derived CDR1 and CDR2 are MDHEN and SYDVKM. V was clipped by 8 bases and J by 7 bases, with 9 bases between them. CDR3 size: 11 residues. CDR3 coding DNA: TGTGCCAGCGCTACCATCCAGCCCCAGCATTTT. It translates to CASATIQPQHF.